A single sample gave rise to the 29 T cell receptor beta chains below, sequenced in a study of blood T cell repertoires in COVID-19. Sequencing was performed with immunoSEQ multiplex PCR; in TCRdb, only in-frame clones are kept and a portion is missing. The table shows 400,000 to 500,000 clones, with just over 85% occurring only once. Sequenced: peripheral blood. These receptors all come from a woman under 40 with active or convalescent COVID-19.

A few counts support this clone. The chain has TRBV5-4 and TRBJ1-1, with D tentatively TRBD1 (5 bases). The V gene lost 0 bases and the J gene lost 5 bases, with 14 bases spanning the gap. The CDR3 is 15 amino acids. In germline, CDR1 is SGHNT, CDR2 YYREEE (reference sequence). Here the CDR3 DNA reads TGTGCCAGCAGCTTGGGAAGGGGCATAAGGACTGAAGCTTTCTTT. This encodes CASSLGRGIRTEAFF.

The chain uses TRBV6-2 or TRBV6-3 and TRBJ1-1, with 7 bases lining up with TRBD1. J lost 4 bases, V lost 5 bases, and 7 bases had no gene match. The CDR3 is 14 residues long. Germline V gives CDR1 MNHEY, CDR2 SVGEGT. The CDR3 DNA is TGTGCCAGCAGTCTCCAGGGGGTTGGCACTGAAGCTTTCTTT. It codes for CASSLQGVGTEAFF.

The genes are TRBV5-1 and TRBJ2-7; the match to TRBD1 covers 9 bases. Germline V gives CDR1 SGHRS, CDR2 YFSETQ. With V trimmed by 4 bases and J by 5 bases, 7 bases remained unmatched. This CDR3 has 14 residues. The CDR3 loop is CASSLRTGANEQYF. DNA of the CDR3: TGCGCCAGCAGCCTCCGGACAGGGGCCAACGAGCAGTACTTC.

This clone appeared a single time. The chain links TRBV6-5 to TRBJ1-5; D gene unclear. Trimming took off 7 bases at V and 6 bases at J, with 13 bases between the two ends. Germline CDR1 is MNHEY and CDR2 is SVGAGI. The CDR3 totals 13 residues. The CDR3 coding sequence is TGTGCCAGCAATCCCGCGGGAACTCAGCCCCAGCATTTT. Translated, it gives CASNPAGTQPQHF.

This clone was observed once. The chain carries TRBV7-9 and TRBJ1-4, with D possibly TRBD1 on 5 matching bases. Germline CDR1 is SEHNR and CDR2 is FQNEAQ (reference sequence). The CDR3 runs to 16 residues. V was pared by 4 bases and J by 0 bases, with 12 bases between. CDR3 bases: TGTGCCAGCAGCTCCGAGACAGATGCAACTAATGAAAAACTGTTTTTT. Translated: CASSSETDATNEKLFF.

The rearrangement uses TRBV5-6 and TRBJ1-4; 8 positions agree with TRBD1. Per germline, CDR1 SGHDT and CDR2 YYEEEE. V lost 4 bases, J lost 5 bases, and 10 bases stayed unmatched. CDR3 length equals 16 residues. The CDR3 DNA sequence: TGTGCCAGCAGCCACCGTGAGGACAGGGTAAATGAAAAACTGTTTTTT. Amino acid sequence: CASSHREDRVNEKLFF.

This sequence joins TRBV6-5 and TRBJ1-6, with D unclear. This CDR3 spans 14 amino acids. Germline V gene data show CDR1 as MNHEY and CDR2 as SVGAGI. The V end lost 0 bases, the J end lost 8 bases, and 8 bases lay between the germline ends. For the CDR3, the DNA is TGTGCCAGCAGTTACTCTCCGGGTGATTCACCCCTCCACTTT. Amino acid sequence: CASSYSPGDSPLHF.

The CDR3 DNA follows: TGTGCCTGGAGTGTACGGGGACAGGTCATGGGTGGGACCCAGCATTTT. It codes for CAWSVRGQVMGGTQHF. This chain connects TRBV30 to TRBJ1-5; 8 nucleotides line up with TRBD1. Germline assignment: CDR1 GTSNPN and CDR2 SVGIG (reference sequence). With 0 bases clipped from V and 11 bases from J, the junction kept 15 bases outside the gene matches. The CDR3 covers 16 residues.

The gene calls are TRBV10-1 and TRBJ2-5; 13 bases map to TRBD2. V gave up 6 bases and J gave up 4 bases; unmatched junction bases: 8. The CDR3 consists of 16 residues. The V gene's germline CDR1 is WNHNN and CDR2 SYGVQD (reference sequence). The CDR3: CASSPGLAGVRETQYF. CDR3 coding DNA: TGCGCCAGCAGCCCTGGACTAGCGGGAGTTCGAGAGACCCAGTACTTC.

The genes are TRBV11-2 and TRBJ1-2; no clear D gene. The V gene lost 4 bases and the J gene lost 2 bases, with 11 bases spanning the gap. CDR1 is SGHAT, CDR2 FQNNGV, per germline. The CDR3 is 14 residues long. In DNA, the CDR3 is TGTGCCAGCAGCTCAGTAAGGAGCAACTATGGCTACACCTTC. Protein: CASSSVRSNYGYTF.

The rearrangement uses TRBV7-9 and TRBJ2-5; no clear D. CDR3 size: 11 residues. V was cut by 5 bases and J by 9 bases, with 10 bases left in between. CDR1 SEHNR and CDR2 FQNEAQ come from the germline V gene (reference sequence). The CDR3 nucleotides read TGTGCCAGCAGCCCGGTCAGGTCCCAGTACTTC. This translates into CASSPVRSQYF. The whole variable domain, filled in from reference TRBV7-9 and TRBJ2-5, reads DTGVSQNPRHKITKRGQNVTFRCDPISEHNRLYWYRQTLGQGPEFLTYFQNEAQLEKSRLLSDRFSAERPKGSFSTLEIQRTEQGDSAMYLCASSPVRSQYFGPGTRLLVL.

The chain employs TRBV29-1 and TRBJ2-7; 8 nucleotides match TRBD1. Germline V lookup: CDR1 SQVTM, CDR2 ANQGSEA. The CDR3 covers 13 residues. V dropped 7 bases and J dropped 0; count of bases not matched to a gene: 5. CDR3: CSALDRGSYEQYF. The CDR3 DNA reads as TGCAGCGCCCTTGACAGGGGCTCCTACGAGCAGTACTTC.

The genes are TRBV6-4 and TRBJ1-2; D call uncertain. Per germline, CDR1 MRHNA and CDR2 SNTAGT. V lost 0 bases to trimming and J lost 7 bases, with 6 bases between them. This CDR3 has 12 amino acids. This CDR3 is CASSDSGGGYTF. DNA for the CDR3: TGTGCCAGCAGTGACTCCGGCGGTGGCTACACCTTC.

CDR3 coding DNA: TGCGCCAGCAGTACCGGGACAGAGAACACTGAAGCTTTCTTT. Its protein product is CASSTGTENTEAFF. The rearrangement uses TRBV5-1 and TRBJ1-1; 7 bases agree with TRBD1. V lost 5 bases and J lost 1; bases outside the gene matches: 5. This CDR3 contains 14 residues. Germline CDR1 SGHRS, CDR2 YFSETQ.

The gene calls are TRBV3-1 (or the pseudogene TRBV3-2) and TRBJ2-3; D ambiguous. The CDR3 is made up of 16 amino acids. V shed 1 base and J shed 2 bases, with 13 bases lying between them. Germline CDR1 reads LGHDT; CDR2 reads YNNKEL (reference sequence). CDR3 residues: CASSQGPSATTDTQYF. In DNA, the CDR3 is TGTGCCAGCAGCCAAGGCCCATCAGCGACCACAGATACGCAGTATTTT.

The chain employs TRBV4-1 and TRBJ1-1, with TRBD1 matching over 7 bases. Germline V gene lookup returns CDR1 MGHRA and CDR2 YSYEKL. The trim removed 1 base at V and 2 bases at J, leaving 7 bases unmatched. The CDR3 runs 16 residues. The CDR3 is CASSQGEDRLNTEAFF. Here the CDR3 DNA reads TGCGCCAGCAGCCAAGGAGAGGACAGGCTAAACACTGAAGCTTTCTTT.

V gene TRBV6-5 combines with J gene TRBJ2-5; no clear D. Per germline, CDR1 MNHEY and CDR2 SVGAGI. V was cut by 0 bases and J by 5 bases, with 10 bases left in between. This CDR3 spans 14 amino acids. CDR3 sequence (DNA): TGTGCCAGCAGTTACTCGTCCAGCGTGGAGACCCAGTACTTC. Protein sequence: CASSYSSSVETQYF.

The chain joins TRBV6-1 to TRBJ2-3; no definite D call. This CDR3 has 14 amino acids. Germline V lookup: CDR1 MNHNS, CDR2 SASEGT. V lost 2 bases, J lost 6 bases, and 12 bases lay in between. This CDR3 reads CASSENFPMDTQYF. CDR3 sequence (DNA): TGTGCCAGCAGTGAAAATTTCCCCATGGATACGCAGTATTTT.

The chain recombines TRBV27 with TRBJ1-2; TRBD1 matches at 10 bases. Germline V CDR1 and CDR2: MNHEY, SMNVEV (reference sequence). CDR3 size: 15 residues. V shed 10 bases, J shed 4 bases, and the junction held 12 bases outside the gene matches. Here the CDR3 reads CATKIGTGAFYGYTF. Here the CDR3 DNA reads TGTGCCACCAAAATAGGGACAGGGGCATTCTATGGCTACACCTTC.

The V and J genes are TRBV19 and TRBJ1-5; possible D gene TRBD1, 6 bases. Trimming shortened V by 4 bases and J by 6 bases, and 13 bases separated the two germline ends. The V gene's germline CDR1 is LNHDA and CDR2 SQIVND (reference sequence). The CDR3 covers 14 residues. The CDR3 DNA is TGTGCCAGTAGTAACAGGGAAAGGGTTCAGCCCCAGCATTTT. It codes for CASSNRERVQPQHF.

The rearrangement uses TRBV5-6 and TRBJ2-6, with 8 bases that match TRBD1. Unmatched junction bases numbered 5, after V lost 0 bases and J lost 0 bases. This CDR3 spans 18 amino acids. Germline V gives CDR1 SGHDT, CDR2 YYEEEE. CDR3 bases: TGTGCCAGCAGCTTGGGGAGGGACAGGATCTCTGGGGCCAACGTCCTGACTTTC. Encoded protein: CASSLGRDRISGANVLTF.

V is TRBV11-2 and J is TRBJ2-7, with TRBD2 matching over 7 bases. V dropped 5 bases and J dropped 5; count of bases not matched to a gene: 12. The CDR3 sequence is 15 residues long. Germline CDR1 SGHAT, CDR2 FQNNGV. The CDR3 sequence: CASSLPGLAVHEQYF. The CDR3 coding sequence is TGTGCCAGCAGCCTTCCCGGGCTAGCGGTCCACGAGCAGTACTTC.

This clone was seen only once. This chain joins TRBV5-4 and TRBJ1-2, with D possibly TRBD1 on 6 matching bases. V was trimmed by 4 bases and J by 4 bases, leaving 8 bases between them. This CDR3 is 12 amino acids long. The V gene's germline CDR1 is SGHNT and CDR2 YYREEE (reference sequence). CDR3 coding DNA: TGTGCCAGCAGCATGGACAGCTATGGCTACACCTTC. This sequence encodes CASSMDSYGYTF.

The J gene is TRBJ2-2, the V gene TRBV11-2, with a possible D match to TRBD2 (6 bases). Trimming took 2 bases from V and 5 from J, leaving 9 bases between them. This CDR3 is built from 14 residues. CDR1 is SGHAT and CDR2 is FQNNGV in the germline V gene. The CDR3 sequence is CASSLKGGTGELFF. CDR3 DNA sequence: TGTGCCAGCAGCTTAAAGGGAGGAACCGGGGAGCTGTTTTTT.

V gene TRBV4-2 combines with J gene TRBJ2-7; 7 bases match TRBD2. The junction had 13 bases not matched to a gene; V was cut back by 1 base and J by 7 bases. Germline CDR1 reads LGHNA; CDR2 reads YNFKEQ. This CDR3 is built from 16 residues. CDR3 DNA: TGTGCCAGCAGCCAAGCCGTCTTTGGGACTACTTTTGAGCAGTACTTC. Amino acids: CASSQAVFGTTFEQYF.

This chain uses TRBV6-5 with TRBJ2-3; TRBD2 matches 13 bases. The CDR3 contains 15 residues. With 4 bases clipped from V and 11 bases from J, the junction kept 9 bases outside the gene matches. Per germline, CDR1 MNHEY and CDR2 SVGAGI. CDR3 loop: CASSSLAGGPERQYF. In DNA form, the CDR3 reads TGTGCCAGCAGTTCACTAGCGGGGGGGCCCGAGAGGCAGTATTTT.

The V gene is TRBV6-5, the J gene TRBJ1-5; D possibly corresponds to TRBD1 (5 bases). Trimming stripped 6 bases from V and 6 bases from J, with 18 bases between. The germline CDR1 and CDR2 sequences are MNHEY and SVGAGI. This CDR3 contains 15 residues. CDR3 in DNA: TGTGCCAGCAGCCCAGCCGGGGGTGGAACTCAGCCCCAGCATTTT. It is translated as CASSPAGGGTQPQHF.

The chain joins TRBV2 to TRBJ1-1, with D unresolved. Germline V gives CDR1 SNHLY, CDR2 FYNNEI. The CDR3 totals 17 residues. Trimming removed 6 bases from V and 1 base from J, with 21 bases in between. CDR3 DNA: TGTGCCAGCAGCCGAGGGAACAGTCGTTTCGGGAACACTGAAGCTTTCTTT. It encodes CASSRGNSRFGNTEAFF.

The chain recombines TRBV5-6 with TRBJ1-4; D is unresolved. Germline loops: CDR1 SGHDT, CDR2 YYEEEE. The CDR3 sequence is 13 residues long. The V end lost 2 bases, the J end lost 8 bases, and 10 bases lay between the germline ends. CDR3 residues: CASSFPAGEKLFF. CDR3 coding DNA: TGTGCCAGCAGCTTCCCCGCCGGGGAAAAACTGTTTTTT.